A single sample gave rise to the 5 T cell receptor beta chains below, sequenced in a study of blood T cell repertoires in COVID-19. Only in-frame clones appear in the TCRdb table, and some are missing; sequencing was by immunoSEQ multiplex PCR. The table records about 290,000 clones, over 80% of them present only once. The sample taken for sequencing was peripheral blood. The receptor set was obtained from a woman aged 45-65 years with active or convalescent COVID-19.

The chain combines TRBV12-3 or TRBV12-4 with TRBJ1-1; D is unresolved. The ends were cut back, 5 bases at V and 2 bases at J, with 6 bases in the middle. The CDR3 runs to 12 residues. CDR3 coding DNA: TGTGCCAGCAGTCACAGCAACACTGAAGCTTTCTTT. It codes for CASSHSNTEAFF.

V usage is TRBV28 and J usage is TRBJ2-7; tentatively, D is TRBD1 (6 bases). Germline CDR1 is MDHEN and CDR2 is SYDVKM. The CDR3 has 13 residues. Trimming pared 6 bases from V and 1 base from J, leaving 10 bases between. The CDR3 region is CASRPGQSYEQYF. CDR3 DNA sequence: TGTGCCAGCAGACCGGGACAATCCTACGAGCAGTACTTC.

This clone was seen a handful of times. The gene calls are TRBV19 and TRBJ1-4; D gene unclear. The CDR3 is 16 amino acids. Trimming pared 1 base from V and 5 bases from J, leaving 14 bases between. Germline V gives CDR1 LNHDA, CDR2 SQIVND (reference sequence). Here the CDR3 DNA reads TGTGCCAGTAGTATAGCCGCGGGGATCGTGAATGAAAAACTGTTTTTT. Encoded protein: CASSIAAGIVNEKLFF. The full variable domain, in which reference TRBV19 and TRBJ1-4 provide the parts outside the CDR3, is DGGITQSPKYLFRKEGQNVTLSCEQNLNHDAMYWYRQDPGQGLRLIYYSQIVNDFQKGDIAEGYSVSREKKESFPLTVTSAQKNPTAFYLCASSIAAGIVNEKLFFGSGTQLSVL.

This clone was counted only a few times. V is TRBV28 and J is TRBJ1-5; 9 bases align to TRBD1. After removal of 5 bases from V and 6 bases from J, the junction contained 8 bases not matched to a gene. The CDR3 consists of 15 residues. Looked up from germline, CDR1 is MDHEN and CDR2 is SYDVKM. CDR3 nucleotides: TGTGCCAGCAGTGTACACAGGGGGCAGGCTCAGCCCCAGCATTTT. Translation: CASSVHRGQAQPQHF.

This clone was observed once. The V gene is TRBV7-9, the J gene TRBJ1-2; tentatively, D is TRBD1 (6 bases). Germline V gene data show CDR1 as SEHNR and CDR2 as FQNEAQ (reference sequence). V dropped 5 bases and J dropped 0 bases, with 13 bases sitting between them. The CDR3 spans 15 residues. The CDR3 nucleotides are TGTGCCAGCAGCATGGACAGTCGTTCTAACTATGGCTACACCTTC. Its translation is CASSMDSRSNYGYTF.